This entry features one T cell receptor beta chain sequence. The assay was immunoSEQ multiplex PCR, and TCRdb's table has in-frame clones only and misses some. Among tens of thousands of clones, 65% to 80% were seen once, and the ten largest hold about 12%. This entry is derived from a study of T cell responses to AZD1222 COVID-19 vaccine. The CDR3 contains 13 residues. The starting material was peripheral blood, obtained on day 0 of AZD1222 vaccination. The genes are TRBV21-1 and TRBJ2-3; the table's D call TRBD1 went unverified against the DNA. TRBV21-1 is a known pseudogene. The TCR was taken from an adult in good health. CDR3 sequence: CASSKVTGNTQYF. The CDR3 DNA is TGTGCCAGCAGCAAGGTTACAGGGAATACGCAGTATTTT.